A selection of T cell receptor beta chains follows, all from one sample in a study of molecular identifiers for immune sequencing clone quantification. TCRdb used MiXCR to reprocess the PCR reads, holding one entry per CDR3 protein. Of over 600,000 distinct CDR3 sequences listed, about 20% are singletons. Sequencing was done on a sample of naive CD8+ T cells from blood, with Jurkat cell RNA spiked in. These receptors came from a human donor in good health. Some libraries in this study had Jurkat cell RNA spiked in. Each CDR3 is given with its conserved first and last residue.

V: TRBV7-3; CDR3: CASSYTGTGGETQYF
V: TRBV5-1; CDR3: CASTGDSLYEQYF
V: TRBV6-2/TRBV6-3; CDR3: CASSLPVAVLPNNEQFF
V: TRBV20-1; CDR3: CSARGPDTEAFF
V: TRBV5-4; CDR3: CASSFGSLTDTQYF
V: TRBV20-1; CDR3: CSARGLLAGGPDTQYF
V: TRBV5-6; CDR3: CASSLVTGSMYQETQYF
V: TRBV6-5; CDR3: CASSYLSDTGELFF
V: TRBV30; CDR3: CAWSSTTGERGYGYTF
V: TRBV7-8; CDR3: CASSGMGNIRTDTQYF
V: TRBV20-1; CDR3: CSARDPRLGYSPLHF
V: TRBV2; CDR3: CASSDKDRPTGELFF
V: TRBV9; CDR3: CACSVAWGQGASGTGELFF
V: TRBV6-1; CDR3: CASSGQGAAEAFF
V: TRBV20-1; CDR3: CSARRGSQGNTEAFF
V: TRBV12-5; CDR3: CASLRSGQETQYF
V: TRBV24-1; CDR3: CATSDTRNTETFF
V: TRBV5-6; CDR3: CASSLTGRYEQYF
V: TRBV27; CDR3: CASSLSSHGVSTGELFF
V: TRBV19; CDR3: CASSSASGSHEQYF
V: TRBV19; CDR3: CASSRDTLLISNQPQHF
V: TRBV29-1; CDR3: CSVAGTAGELFF
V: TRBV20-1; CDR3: CSARDFTYEQYF
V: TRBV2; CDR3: CASSELAGSAYEQYF
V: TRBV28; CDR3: CASSLPPGAVGEQYF
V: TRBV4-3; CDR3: CASSQDRASGSDEQFF
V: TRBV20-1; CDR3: CSAIDRYEQYF
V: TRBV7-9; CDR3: CASSLELAFTDTQYF
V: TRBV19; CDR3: CASSPSTGGSYEQYF
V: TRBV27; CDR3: CASSLSIPGTSGRGTYNEQFF
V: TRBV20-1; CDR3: CSARDVGNEQYF
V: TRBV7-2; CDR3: CASSFRGGAYEQYF
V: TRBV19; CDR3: CASSIGRAWDTEAFF
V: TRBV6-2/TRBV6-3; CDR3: CASSYSRTGSSYEQYF
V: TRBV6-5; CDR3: CASSYSLQSGQNPYEQYF
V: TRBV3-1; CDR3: CASSQDEQPWETQYF
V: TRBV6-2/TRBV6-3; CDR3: CASNRPVGQGSNQPQHF
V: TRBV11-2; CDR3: CASSPHVGNTEAFF
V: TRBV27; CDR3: CASGAYPDTEAFF
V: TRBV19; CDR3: CASSMGDRNYYEQYF
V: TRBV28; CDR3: CASSSRTSGSYEQYF